One and the same sample provided the 10 T cell receptor beta chains below, sequenced in a study of blood T cell repertoires in COVID-19. TCRdb's copy holds only in-frame clones and misses some; the assay was immunoSEQ multiplex PCR. The table includes some 110,000 clones, around 84% detected once. The specimen was PBMCs or T cells enriched from blood (not recorded which). The source is a woman in her twenties or thirties who had recovered from COVID-19.

J is TRBJ2-7 and V is TRBV7-6; TRBD2 matches 8 bases. The CDR3 runs 15 residues. Germline loops: CDR1 SGHVS, CDR2 FNYEAQ. Trimming at V came to 2 bases and at J to 3 bases, leaving 6 bases not matched to a gene. CDR3 region: CASSLWGTSDYEQYF. CDR3 nucleotides: TGTGCCAGCAGCTTATGGGGGACTAGTGACTACGAGCAGTACTTC. Based on the CDR3 plus reference TRBV7-6 and TRBJ2-7, the full variable domain is GAGVSQSPRYKVTKRGQDVALRCDPISGHVSLYWYRQALGQGPEFLTYFNYEAQQDKSGLPNDRFSAERPEGSISTLTIQRTEQRDSAMYRCASSLWGTSDYEQYFGPGTRLTVT.

The V call is TRBV3-1 (or the pseudogene TRBV3-2), the J call TRBJ2-5, with D possibly TRBD2 on 6 matching bases. The CDR3 runs 14 residues. V gave up 2 bases and J gave up 2 bases, with 9 bases separating them. Germline V gives CDR1 LGHDT, CDR2 YNNKEL (reference sequence). The CDR3 DNA is TGTGCCAGCAGCCAAAAAGGACTACAAGAGACCCAGTACTTC. Its translation is CASSQKGLQETQYF.

This clone occurred many times. V usage is TRBV5-4 and J usage is TRBJ1-1, with D tentatively TRBD1 (5 bases). In germline, CDR1 is SGHNT, CDR2 YYREEE (reference sequence). V was clipped by 0 bases and J by 0 bases, with 12 bases between them. The CDR3 runs 16 residues. The chain's CDR3 is CASSLGGEELNTEAFF. CDR3 coding DNA: TGTGCCAGCAGCTTGGGGGGGGAGGAACTGAACACTGAAGCTTTCTTT.

The V and J genes are TRBV3-1 (or the pseudogene TRBV3-2) and TRBJ2-1, with 7 nucleotides matching TRBD2. The CDR3 has 15 amino acids. V was pared by 5 bases and J by 2 bases, with 6 bases of the junction left unmatched. Germline V gene lookup returns CDR1 LGHDT and CDR2 YNNKEL (reference sequence). The chain's CDR3 is CASSWTRSTYNEQFF. The CDR3 DNA reads as TGTGCCAGCAGCTGGACTAGGTCCACCTACAATGAGCAGTTCTTC.

The V call is TRBV6-5, the J call TRBJ1-1; no firm D call. This CDR3 contains 13 residues. The germline V and J ends were trimmed by 5 bases and 2 bases, with 9 bases remaining between them. The V gene's germline CDR1 is MNHEY and CDR2 SVGAGI. CDR3 residues: CASSQHSNTEAFF. The DNA for the CDR3 is TGTGCCAGCAGTCAACACAGTAACACTGAAGCTTTCTTT.

This clone was found a few times. The chain uses TRBV19 and TRBJ2-5; TRBD2 matches 7 bases. J gave up 5 bases and V 4 bases, and 7 bases lay outside the gene matches. The CDR3 extends over 14 amino acids. In germline, CDR1 is LNHDA, CDR2 SQIVND (reference sequence). The CDR3: CASSSPGRTETQYF. Here the CDR3 DNA reads TGTGCCAGTAGTAGTCCCGGGAGGACGGAGACCCAGTACTTC.

The J gene is TRBJ1-2, the V gene TRBV4-3; TRBD1 is a possible D gene (6 bases). The CDR3 is 14 residues long. Germline assignment: CDR1 LGHNA and CDR2 YSLEER. Trimming removed 5 bases at V and 1 base at J, with 11 bases between. CDR3 sequence reads: CASSTRTDNYGYTF. The CDR3 nucleotides read TGCGCCAGCAGCACCCGGACAGATAACTATGGCTACACCTTC.

The V and J genes are TRBV4-2 and TRBJ2-3; TRBD2 might be the D (6 bases). Germline V gives CDR1 LGHNA, CDR2 YNFKEQ. CDR3 length equals 16 residues. V lost 4 bases, J lost 4 bases, and 18 bases lay in between. The CDR3 sequence is CASSPLATGAADTQYF. CDR3 nucleotides: TGTGCCAGCAGCCCCCTAGCGACTGGCGCCGCAGATACGCAGTATTTT.

This chain uses TRBV2 with TRBJ1-3; D is perhaps TRBD1 (5 bases). The CDR3 sequence is 15 residues long. Germline lookup yields CDR1 SNHLY and CDR2 FYNNEI. Trimming left V 6 bases short and J 3 bases short, with 15 bases between. CDR3 in amino acids: CASRDGTASGNTIYF. CDR3 bases: TGTGCCAGCAGAGACGGGACTGCCAGTGGAAACACCATATATTTT.

CDR3 coding DNA: TGCAGTGCACTTCGGGGCTATGGCTACACCTTC. Its protein is CSALRGYGYTF. The V and J genes are TRBV20-1 and TRBJ1-2; no clear D. The V end lost 6 bases, the J end lost 4 bases, and 9 bases lay between the germline ends. This CDR3 has 11 amino acids. Germline V gene sequence: CDR1 DFQATT, CDR2 SNEGSKA (reference sequence).